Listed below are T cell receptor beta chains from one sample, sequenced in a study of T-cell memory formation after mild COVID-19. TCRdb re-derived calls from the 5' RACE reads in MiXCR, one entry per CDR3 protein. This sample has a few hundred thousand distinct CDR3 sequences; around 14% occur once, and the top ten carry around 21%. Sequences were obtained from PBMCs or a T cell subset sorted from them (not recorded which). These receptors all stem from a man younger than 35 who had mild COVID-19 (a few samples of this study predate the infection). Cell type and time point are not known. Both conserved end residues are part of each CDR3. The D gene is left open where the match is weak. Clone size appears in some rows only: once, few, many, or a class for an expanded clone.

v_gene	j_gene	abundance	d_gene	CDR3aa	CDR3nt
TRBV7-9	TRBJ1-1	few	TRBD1	CASRRTGDTEAFF	TGTGCCAGCAGGCGGACAGGGGACACTGAAGCTTTCTTT
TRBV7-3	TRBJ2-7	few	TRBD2	CASSLFGGAYEQYF	TGTGCCAGCAGCTTATTTGGGGGGGCCTACGAGCAGTACTTC
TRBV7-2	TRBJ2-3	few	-	CASSFQPPDTQYF	TGTGCCAGCAGCTTTCAGCCCCCAGATACGCAGTATTTT
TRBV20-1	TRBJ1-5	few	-	CSARYHGGALAAQHF	TGCAGTGCTAGGTACCACGGGGGGGCCCTCGCGGCCCAGCATTTT
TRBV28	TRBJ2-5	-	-	CASSSRGETQYF	TGTGCCAGCAGTTCTCGCGGGGAGACCCAGTACTTC
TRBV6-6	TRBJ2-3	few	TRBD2	CASERGGGDTQYF	TGTGCCAGCGAGCGGGGGGGTGGAGATACGCAGTATTTT
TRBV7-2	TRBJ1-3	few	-	CASSGRLGISGNTIYF	TGTGCCAGCAGCGGTCGCCTCGGGATCTCTGGAAACACCATATATTTT
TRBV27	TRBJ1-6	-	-	CASRLMRNSPLHF	TGTGCCAGCAGACTCATGAGGAATTCACCCCTCCACTTT
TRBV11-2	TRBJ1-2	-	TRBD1	CASSLMGQGFYGYTF	TGTGCCAGCAGCTTAATGGGACAGGGGTTTTATGGCTACACCTTC
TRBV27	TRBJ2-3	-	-	CASSLGDFPTDTQYF	TGTGCCAGCAGTTTAGGGGACTTTCCCACAGATACGCAGTATTTT
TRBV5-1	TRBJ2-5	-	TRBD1	CASSYGTGGQETQYF	TGCGCCAGCAGCTACGGGACAGGGGGCCAGGAGACCCAGTACTTC
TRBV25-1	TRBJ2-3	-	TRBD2	CASSDPGGRTDTQYF	TGTGCCAGCAGCGATCCGGGGGGTCGCACAGATACGCAGTATTTT
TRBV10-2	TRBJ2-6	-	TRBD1	CASSKGGAGANVLTF	TGCGCCAGCAGCAAAGGGGGCGCTGGGGCCAACGTCCTGACTTTC
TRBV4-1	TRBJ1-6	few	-	CASSQGPGLRSLHF	TGCGCCAGCAGCCAAGGTCCGGGGCTTCGGAGCCTCCACTTT
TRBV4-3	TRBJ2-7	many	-	CASSLDLTYEQYF	TGCGCCAGCAGCCTCGACCTCACCTACGAGCAGTACTTC
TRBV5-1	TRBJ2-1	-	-	CASLPLSSYNEQFF	TGCGCCAGCTTACCCCTGAGCTCCTACAATGAGCAGTTCTTC
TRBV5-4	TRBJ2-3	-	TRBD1	CASSPPRTGVVNTQYF	TGTGCCAGCAGCCCCCCCCGGACAGGGGTGGTGAATACGCAGTATTTT
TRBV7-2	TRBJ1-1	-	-	CASSQRHGMNTEAFF	TGTGCCAGCAGCCAACGCCATGGCATGAACACTGAAGCTTTCTTT
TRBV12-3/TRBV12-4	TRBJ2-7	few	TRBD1	CASPNRGPGLGSYEQYF	TGTGCCAGCCCTAACAGGGGGCCGGGACTGGGGTCCTACGAGCAGTACTTC
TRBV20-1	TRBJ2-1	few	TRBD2	CSAQRGRNNEQFF	TGCAGTGCCCAGCGGGGTAGGAACAATGAGCAGTTCTTC
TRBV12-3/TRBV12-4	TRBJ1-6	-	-	CASSSNHYNSPLHF	TGTGCCAGCAGTTCGAACCATTATAATTCACCCCTCCACTTT
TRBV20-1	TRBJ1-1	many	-	CSAPIVGLMNTEAFF	TGCAGTGCCCCTATAGTCGGGCTAATGAACACTGAAGCTTTCTTT
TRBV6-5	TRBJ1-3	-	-	CASSYSPANTIYF	TGTGCCAGCAGTTACTCCCCTGCAAACACCATATATTTT
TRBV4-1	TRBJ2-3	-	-	CASSQEVRDTQYF	TGCGCCAGCAGCCAAGAGGTTAGGGATACGCAGTATTTT